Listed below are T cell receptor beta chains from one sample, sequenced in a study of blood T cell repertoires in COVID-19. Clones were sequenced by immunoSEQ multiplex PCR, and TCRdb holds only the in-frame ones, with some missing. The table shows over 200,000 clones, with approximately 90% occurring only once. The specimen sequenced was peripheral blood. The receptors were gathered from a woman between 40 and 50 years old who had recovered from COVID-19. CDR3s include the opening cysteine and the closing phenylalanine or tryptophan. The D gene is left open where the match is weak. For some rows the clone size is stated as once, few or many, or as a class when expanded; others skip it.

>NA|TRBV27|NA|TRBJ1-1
TGTGCCAGCAGTTCCTGGGGCCAGATGAACACTGAAGCTTTCTTT
CASSSWGQMNTEAFF
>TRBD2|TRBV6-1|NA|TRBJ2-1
TGTGCCAGCAGTGAAGCCGGCGGGAGCTACAATGAGCAGTTCTTC
CASSEAGGSYNEQFF
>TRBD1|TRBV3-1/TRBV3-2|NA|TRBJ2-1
TGTGCCAGCAGCCCGGACAGGGGGGCCTACAATGAGCAGTTCTTC
CASSPDRGAYNEQFF
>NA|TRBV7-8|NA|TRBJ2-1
TGTGCCAGCAGCCCCCACGGTCCTAGTGCGGGTGAGCAGTTCTTC
CASSPHGPSAGEQFF
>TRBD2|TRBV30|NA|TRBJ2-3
TGTGCCTGGAGTCCGCTAGCGGGAGGAACAGATACGCAGTATTTT
CAWSPLAGGTDTQYF
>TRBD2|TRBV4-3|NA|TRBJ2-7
TGCGCCAGCAGCCCTAGACTAGCGGGAGGGCCCACCTACGAGCAGTACTTC
CASSPRLAGGPTYEQYF
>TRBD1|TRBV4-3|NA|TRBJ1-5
TGCGCCAGCAGCCGCGACAGGGGGGATCAGCCCCAGCATTTT
CASSRDRGDQPQHF
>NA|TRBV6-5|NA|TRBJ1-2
TGTGCCAGCAGCCCCCATGCGGACTATGGCTACACCTTC
CASSPHADYGYTF
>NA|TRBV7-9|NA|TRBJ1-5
TGTGCCAGCAGCTTAAGGGGGAATCAGCCCCAGCATTTT
CASSLRGNQPQHF
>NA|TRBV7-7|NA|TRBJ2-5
TGTGCTAGCAGCTTGGGGGGACGAGAAGAGACCCAGTACTTC
CASSLGGREETQYF
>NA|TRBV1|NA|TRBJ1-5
TGCACCAGCAGCCCTCGGGACAGGACCCTCCATCAGCCCCAGCATTTT
CTSSPRDRTLHQPQHF
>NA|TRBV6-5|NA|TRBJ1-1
TGTGCCAGCAGCTGGTTGCGAGGAGGACGGACTGAAGCTTTCTTT
CASSWLRGGRTEAFF
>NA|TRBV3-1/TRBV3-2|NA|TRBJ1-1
TGTGCCAGCAGCCAAGGGGGCAGCACTGAAGCTTTCTTT
CASSQGGSTEAFF
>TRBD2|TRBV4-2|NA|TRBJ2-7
TGTGCCAGCAGCCAGAAAGGGGGGGGGACTAGGGCTTACGAGCAGTACTTC
CASSQKGGGTRAYEQYF
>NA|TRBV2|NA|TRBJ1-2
TGTGCCGCCCGAGGGGGACACTCTTATGGCTACACCTTC
CAARGGHSYGYTF
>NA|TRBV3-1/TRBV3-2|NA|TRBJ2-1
TGTGCCAGCATCGAAACAGGGGGGGGTGAGCAGTTCTTC
CASIETGGGEQFF
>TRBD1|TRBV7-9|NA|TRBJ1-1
TGTGCCAGCAGCTTAGCCACAGGGGGGAACACTGAAGCTTTCTTT
CASSLATGGNTEAFF
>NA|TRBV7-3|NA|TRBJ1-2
TGTGCCAGCAGCTTAACGGATGCGGCGGTCTACTTC
CASSLTDAAVYF
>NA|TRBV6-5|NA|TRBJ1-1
TGTGCCAGCACGCGCGGAGGGGCGAACACTGAAGCTTTCTTT
CASTRGGANTEAFF
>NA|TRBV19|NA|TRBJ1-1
TGTGCCAGTAGTACCCCCGGGAAGGAAGCTTTCTTT
CASSTPGKEAFF
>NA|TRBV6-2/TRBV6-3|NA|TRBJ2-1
TGTGCCAGCAGCTATCGCCCCGGATTGGGAGTCCGGACCTCCTACAATGAGCAGTTCTTC
CASSYRPGLGVRTSYNEQFF
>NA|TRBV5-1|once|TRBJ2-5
TGCGCCAGCAGCTTGGGATCCCAGTACCAAGAGACCCAGTACTTC
CASSLGSQYQETQYF
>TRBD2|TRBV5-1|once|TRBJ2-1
TGCGCCAGCAGCCCCCCTGCGGGGGATGAGCAGTTCTTC
CASSPPAGDEQFF
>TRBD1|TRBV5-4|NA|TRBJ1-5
TGTGCCAGCAGCTTGGGCGGGACAGACAATCAGCCCCAGCATTTT
CASSLGGTDNQPQHF
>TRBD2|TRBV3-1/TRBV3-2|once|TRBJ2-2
TGTGCCAGCAGCCAAGGGCTAGCGGGAGGGCCGGACACCGGGGAGCTGTTTTTT
CASSQGLAGGPDTGELFF
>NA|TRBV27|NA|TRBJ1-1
TGTGCCGCCGCTAGTGGGGGGGGCACTGAAGCTTTCTTT
CAAASGGGTEAFF
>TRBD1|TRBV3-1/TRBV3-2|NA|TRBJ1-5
TGTGCCAGCAGCCAAGATGAGCCCCCGGGACAGGGGAGCAATCAGCCCCAGCATTTT
CASSQDEPPGQGSNQPQHF
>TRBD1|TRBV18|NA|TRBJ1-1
TGTGCCAGCTCACCAAAGTCACAGGGGGCCCCGGGGACTGAAGCTTTCTTT
CASSPKSQGAPGTEAFF
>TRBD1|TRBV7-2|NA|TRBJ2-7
TGTGCCAGCACCAGCGGACAGGGAGCAGTATACGAGCAGTACTTC
CASTSGQGAVYEQYF
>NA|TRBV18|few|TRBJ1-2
TGTGCCAGCTCCCCCCAGGGGCAGGGTCCTGGCTACACCTTC
CASSPQGQGPGYTF
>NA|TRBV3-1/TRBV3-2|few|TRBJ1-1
TGTGCCAGCAGCCAGGGGACGGAGGGCACTGAAGCTTTCTTT
CASSQGTEGTEAFF
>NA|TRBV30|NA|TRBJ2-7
TGTGCCTGGAGTGTACGCGGGGCCGAGCAGTACTTC
CAWSVRGAEQYF
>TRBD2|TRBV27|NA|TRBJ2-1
TGTGCCAGCAGTAGAGGGACTAGCGGGAGGTTTCGGGAGCAGTTCTTC
CASSRGTSGRFREQFF
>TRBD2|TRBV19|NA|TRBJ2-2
TGTGCCAGTCGGCTAGCGGGAGGGCCCGGCACCGGGGAGCTGTTTTTT
CASRLAGGPGTGELFF
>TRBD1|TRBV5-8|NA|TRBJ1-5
TGTGCCAGCAGCCCGACAGGGGGGATTGCCAATCAGCCCCAGCATTTT
CASSPTGGIANQPQHF
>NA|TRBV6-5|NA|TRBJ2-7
TGTGCCAGCAGGCGTGACTCCGGGACACCCTACGAGCAGTACTTC
CASRRDSGTPYEQYF
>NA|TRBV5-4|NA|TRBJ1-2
TGTGCCAGCAGCTTGGTGATAGGGGAACCTTATGGCTACACCTTC
CASSLVIGEPYGYTF
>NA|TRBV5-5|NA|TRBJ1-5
TGTGCCAGCAGCTTGACAGATCAGCCCCAGCATTTT
CASSLTDQPQHF
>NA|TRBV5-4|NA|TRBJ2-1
TGTGCCAGCAGCTTTAACTCCTACAATGAGCAGTTCTTC
CASSFNSYNEQFF
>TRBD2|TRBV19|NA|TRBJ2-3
TGTGCCAGGGGGGGGAACACAGATACGCAGTATTTT
CARGGNTDTQYF
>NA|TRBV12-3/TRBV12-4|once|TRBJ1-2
TGTGCCAGCAGCCCGGGAAGGGCCGACGGGCTCACCTTC
CASSPGRADGLTF
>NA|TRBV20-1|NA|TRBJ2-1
TGCAGTGCTAGAGGCGACAATGAGCAGTTCTTC
CSARGDNEQFF